This TCR beta chain was captured by sequencing in a study of CD8+CD57+ T cells in acquired aplastic anemia. Across the study: Average DNA yield from sorted CD4+ and CD8+ cells was approximately 3 ug.

Germline V lookup: CDR1 LNHDA, CDR2 SQIVND (reference sequence). The CDR3 is 12 amino acids. V dropped 8 bases and J dropped 0 bases, with 8 bases sitting between them. The authors sequenced patients whose flow cytometry had shown CD8+CD57+ cell expansion. Profiles of TCR beta VDJ and CDR3 were generated from a genomic DNA template. TCRdb re-analysed the reads in MiXCR, keeping a single row per CDR3 protein. The data show hundreds of thousands of distinct CDR3 sequences, around 30% seen once. Sequencing used sorted CD4+, CD8+, or CD8+CD57+ T cells (not recorded which) from PBMCs. The chain joins TRBV19 to TRBJ2-7; perhaps TRBD1 as D (6 bases). The sequence was obtained from a human donor with aplastic anemia. This chain's CDR3 is CASVQGSYEQYF. In DNA, the CDR3 is TGTGCCAGTGTACAGGGCTCCTACGAGCAGTACTTC.